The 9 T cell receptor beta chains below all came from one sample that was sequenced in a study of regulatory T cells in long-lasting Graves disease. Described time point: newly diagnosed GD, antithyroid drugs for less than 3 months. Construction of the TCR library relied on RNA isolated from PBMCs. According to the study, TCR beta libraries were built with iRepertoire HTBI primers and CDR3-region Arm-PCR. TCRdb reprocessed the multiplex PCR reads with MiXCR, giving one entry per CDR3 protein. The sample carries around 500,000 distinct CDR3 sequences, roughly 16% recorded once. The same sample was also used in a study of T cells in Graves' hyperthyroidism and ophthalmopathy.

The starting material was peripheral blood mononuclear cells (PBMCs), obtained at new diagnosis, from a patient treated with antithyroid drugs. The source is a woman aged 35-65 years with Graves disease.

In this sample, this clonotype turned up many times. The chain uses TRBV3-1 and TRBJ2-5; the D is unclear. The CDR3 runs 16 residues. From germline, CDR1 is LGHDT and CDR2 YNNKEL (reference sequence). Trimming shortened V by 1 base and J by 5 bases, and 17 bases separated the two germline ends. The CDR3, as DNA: TGTGCCAGCAGCCAAGCCCTCCTTGGTAGCATGGAGACCCAGTACTTC. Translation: CASSQALLGSMETQYF.

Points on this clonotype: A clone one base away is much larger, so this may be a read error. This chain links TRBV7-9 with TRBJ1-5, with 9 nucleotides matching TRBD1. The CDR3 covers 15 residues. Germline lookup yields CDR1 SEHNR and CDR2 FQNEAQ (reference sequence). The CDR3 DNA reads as TGTGTCAGCAGCTTACTCGGGACAGGGAGTCAGCCCCAGCATTTT. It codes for CVSSLLGTGSQPQHF.

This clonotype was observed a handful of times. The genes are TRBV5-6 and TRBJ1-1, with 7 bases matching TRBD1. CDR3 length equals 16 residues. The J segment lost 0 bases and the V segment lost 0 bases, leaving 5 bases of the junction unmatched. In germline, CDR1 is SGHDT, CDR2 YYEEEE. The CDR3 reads CASSLVRTGLNTEAFF. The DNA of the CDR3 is TGTGCCAGCAGCTTGGTTCGGACAGGTCTGAACACTGAAGCTTTCTTT.

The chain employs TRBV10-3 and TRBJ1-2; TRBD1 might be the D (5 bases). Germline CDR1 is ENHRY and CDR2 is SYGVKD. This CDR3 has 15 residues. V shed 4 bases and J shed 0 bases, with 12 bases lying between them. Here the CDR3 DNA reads TGTGCCATCAGTGCGTTATCGGGGGCTAACTATGGCTACACCTTC. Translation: CAISALSGANYGYTF.

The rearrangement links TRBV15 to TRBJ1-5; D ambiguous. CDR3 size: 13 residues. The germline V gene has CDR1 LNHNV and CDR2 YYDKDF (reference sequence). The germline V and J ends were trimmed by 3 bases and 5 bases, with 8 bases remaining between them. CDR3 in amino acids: CATSSYRDQPQHF. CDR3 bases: TGTGCCACCAGCAGTTACAGAGATCAGCCCCAGCATTTT.

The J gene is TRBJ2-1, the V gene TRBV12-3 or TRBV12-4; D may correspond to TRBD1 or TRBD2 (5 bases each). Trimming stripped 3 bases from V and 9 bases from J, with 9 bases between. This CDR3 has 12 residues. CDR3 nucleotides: TGTGCCAGCAGTTTCGGGGACGGTGAGCAGTTCTTC. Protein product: CASSFGDGEQFF.

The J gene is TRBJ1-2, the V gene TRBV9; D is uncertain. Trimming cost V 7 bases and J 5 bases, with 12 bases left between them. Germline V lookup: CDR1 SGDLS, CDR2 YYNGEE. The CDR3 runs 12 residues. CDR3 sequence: CASGGQWYGYTF. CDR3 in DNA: TGTGCCAGCGGAGGTCAATGGTATGGCTACACCTTC. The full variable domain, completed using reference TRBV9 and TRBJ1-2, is DSGVTQTPKHLITATGQRVTLRCSPRSGDLSVYWYQQSLDQGLQFLIQYYNGEERAKGNILERFSAQQFPDLHSELNLSSLELGDSALYFCASGGQWYGYTFGSGTRLTVV.

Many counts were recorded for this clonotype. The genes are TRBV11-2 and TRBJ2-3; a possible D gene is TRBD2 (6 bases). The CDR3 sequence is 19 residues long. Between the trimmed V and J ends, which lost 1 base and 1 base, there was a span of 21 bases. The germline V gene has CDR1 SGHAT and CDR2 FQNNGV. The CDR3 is CASSLGPVSAGGGTDTQYF. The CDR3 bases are TGTGCCAGCAGCTTAGGTCCAGTTTCGGCAGGCGGGGGCACAGATACGCAGTATTTT.

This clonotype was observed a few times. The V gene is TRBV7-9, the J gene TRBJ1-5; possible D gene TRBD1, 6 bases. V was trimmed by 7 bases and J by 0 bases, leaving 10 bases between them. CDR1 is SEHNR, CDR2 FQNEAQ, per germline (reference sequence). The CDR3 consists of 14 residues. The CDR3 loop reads CASTRGNSNQPQHF. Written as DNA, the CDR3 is TGTGCCAGCACAAGGGGGAATAGCAATCAGCCCCAGCATTTT.